The T cell receptor (beta chain) under discussion was sequenced for a study of T cell responses to AZD1222 COVID-19 vaccine. About the research overall: Recipients boosted at about 4 weeks or about 12 weeks are pooled.

The data were produced by immunoSEQ multiplex PCR, yet TCRdb's version contains in-frame clones alone and is incomplete. This table holds approximately 180,000 clones, just over 85% found once. With 1 base removed from V and 4 bases from J, the gap between germline ends came to 13 bases. This CDR3 region has 15 residues. The germline CDR1 and CDR2 sequences are SGHAT and FQDESV (reference sequence). Findings of the study overall: Females outnumbered males among donors, who were mostly white British; clonal diversity was possibly underestimated. Only six individuals given AZD1222 were seropositive at baseline. Increases in Spike-specific TCR breadth and depth were seen after two AZD1222 doses.

Concerning this clone: The antigen remains undetermined.

The chain has TRBV11-1 and TRBJ1-2; tentative D call: TRBD1 (5 bases). The sequence came from an adult in good health. The material sequenced was peripheral blood, taken on day 0 of AZD1222 vaccination. CDR3 region: CASSLERGRSYGYTF. For the CDR3, the DNA is TGTGCCAGCAGCTTAGAGAGGGGACGGAGCTATGGCTACACCTTC. The full variable domain, with the rest looked up from reference TRBV11-1 and TRBJ1-2, is EAEVAQSPRYKITEKSQAVAFWCDPISGHATLYWYRQILGQGPELLVQFQDESVVDDSQLPKDRFSAERLKGVDSTLKIQPAELGDSAMYLCASSLERGRSYGYTFGSGTRLTVV.